The clone carrying this T cell receptor beta chain appeared once. These data belong to a study of T cell changes during pregnancy in multiple sclerosis. The protocol was immunoSEQ multiplex PCR, while the TCRdb copy is restricted to in-frame clones and leaves out a portion. The profile covers some 60,000 clones, with 90% to 95% appearing a single time and roughly 1.8% taken by the ten largest. The CDR3 is 15 residues long. Germline trimming cut 4 bases from V and 7 bases from J; bases unmatched to any gene: 8. Germline V gene data show CDR1 as LGHNA and CDR2 as YNFKEQ. The sequencing used peripheral blood, collected after pregnancy. This receptor was taken from a female donor with multiple sclerosis, enrolled in a pregnancy study. The chain recombines TRBV4-2 with TRBJ2-7, with TRBD1 matching over 12 bases. The CDR3 loop reads CASSLPGQGAREQYF. In DNA form, the CDR3 reads TGTGCCAGCAGCCTACCGGGACAGGGGGCGCGAGAGCAGTACTTC.